The present T cell receptor beta chain was sequenced within a study of blood T cells in healthy people across ages. Study information: In model experiments, template switching was able to capture about one barcoded beta molecule for every two T cells that were present.

Findings and limits, study-wide: Investigators treated diversity estimates from one million T cells as underestimates. Greater diversity and more naive CD4+ cells were seen in long-lived donors than in aged donors.

In regard to this clonotype: Its target is not known.

The second PCR ran roughly 7 to 12 cycles with a sample-barcoded 5' primer and J-beta primers. MiXCR was run by TCRdb on the 5' RACE reads, yielding one entry per CDR3 protein. The sample lists some 920,000 distinct CDR3 sequences, approximately 50% seen once, with about a fifth in the top ten. Trimming left V 0 bases short and J 13 bases short, with 15 bases between. CDR3 length: 14 amino acids. The sequence came from an older woman in good health. The material sequenced was blood. This chain connects TRBV12-3 or TRBV12-4 to TRBJ1-4, with D maybe TRBD1 (5 bases). The chain's CDR3 is CASSLASPTGTLFF. The CDR3 DNA reads TGTGCCAGCAGTTTAGCGTCTCCAACCGGGACACTGTTTTTT.